This T cell receptor (beta chain) was identified in a study of blood T cell repertoires in COVID-19. Source study methods: Quantification of nucleated cells was approximated via reference gene primer amplification. TCRdb's copy holds only in-frame clones and misses some; the assay was immunoSEQ multiplex PCR. The DNA gave D and trimming, while V, J and clone size come from that table. The sample holds 300,000 or so clones, just over 85% seen once. The study assigned cohorts using participant-reported clinical history. The length of the CDR3 is 12 residues. V lost 0 bases and J 14 bases, leaving 12 bases between the germline ends. Germline CDR1 and CDR2: ENHRY and SYGVKD.

The source is a woman between 18 and 29 years old who had recovered from COVID-19. Sequencing was carried out using PBMCs or T cells enriched from blood (not recorded which). The chain combines TRBV10-3 with TRBJ2-3; D perhaps matches TRBD2 (6 bases). This CDR3 is CAISESGGRVYF. DNA for the CDR3: TGTGCCATCAGTGAGTCGGGGGGTCGGGTGTATTTT.